Shown below are 11 T cell receptor beta chains from a single sample sequenced in a study of OX40 agonist ivuxolimab in advanced cancers. Profiled with immunoSEQ multiplex PCR; TCRdb holds only in-frame clones, not every one. The table lists more than 55,000 clones, about 80% of them singletons. The input for sequencing was CD4+ or CD8+ T cells sorted from blood, taken in a trial of the OX40 agonist ivuxolimab. These receptors all stem from an adult with an advanced solid tumor such as melanoma, head and neck, liver or kidney cancer.

The chain is built from TRBV18 and TRBJ1-3; D is possibly TRBD1 (5 bases). Germline loops: CDR1 KGHSH, CDR2 LQKENI. V shed 3 bases and J shed 1 base, with 19 bases lying between them. The CDR3 length is 18 residues. The CDR3 is CASSPTYLQVESGNTIYF. The CDR3 nucleotides read TGTGCCAGCTCACCTACCTATCTACAGGTTGAATCTGGAAACACCATATATTTT. Together with reference TRBV18 and TRBJ1-3, the CDR3 gives the full variable domain: NAGVMQNPRHLVRRRGQEARLRCSPMKGHSHVYWYRQLPEEGLKFMVYLQKENIIDESGMPKERFSAEFPKEGPSILRIQQVVRGDSAAYFCASSPTYLQVESGNTIYFGEGSWLTVV.

This chain joins TRBV6-6 and TRBJ2-7; 12 positions match TRBD1. Germline-derived CDR1 and CDR2 are MNHNY and SVGAGI (reference sequence). The junction had 6 bases not matched to a gene; V was cut back by 8 bases and J by 4 bases. There are 14 residues in the CDR3. DNA of the CDR3: TGTGCCAGCGATTGGGGACAGGGGGCTTACGAGCAGTACTTC. It translates to CASDWGQGAYEQYF.

The V gene is TRBV28, the J gene TRBJ2-7, with D unresolved. Trimming cost V 3 bases and J 2 bases, with 11 bases left between them. This CDR3 has 14 amino acids. Looked up from germline, CDR1 is MDHEN and CDR2 is SYDVKM. The CDR3 nucleotides are TGTGCCAGCAGTTTGAGTGGCGATCCCTACGAGCAGTACTTC. Translated, it gives CASSLSGDPYEQYF.

The chain joins TRBV2 to TRBJ2-1; TRBD1 matches 9 bases. This CDR3 spans 18 amino acids. Germline assignment: CDR1 SNHLY and CDR2 FYNNEI. The V gene end was trimmed by 3 bases and the J gene end by 5 bases; junction bases not matched to a gene: 14. The CDR3, as DNA: TGTGCCAGCAGTGATCCCAGGACAGGGGCCGGTAGCGACAATGAGCAGTTCTTC. Its translation is CASSDPRTGAGSDNEQFF.

This chain links TRBV9 with TRBJ2-1, with D tentatively TRBD2 (6 bases). V shed 2 bases and J shed 6 bases, with 15 bases lying between them. Germline-derived CDR1 and CDR2 are SGDLS and YYNGEE. The CDR3 sequence is 15 residues long. The CDR3 region has the DNA TGTGCCAGCAGCGTCGCAGGCGGGATCGCCAATGAGCAGTTCTTC. Translation: CASSVAGGIANEQFF.

The J gene is TRBJ2-5, the V gene TRBV28; D possibly corresponds to TRBD2 (7 bases). Trimming took off 3 bases at V and 4 bases at J, with 18 bases between the two ends. The CDR3 is made up of 16 amino acids. The germline CDR1 and CDR2 sequences are MDHEN and SYDVKM. CDR3 sequence (DNA): TGTGCCAGCAGTTTGGGGGGGGGTACAGGGTCAGAGACCCAGTACTTC. Protein sequence: CASSLGGGTGSETQYF.

The rearrangement uses TRBV10-1 and TRBJ2-1; no firm D call. This CDR3 spans 15 amino acids. Germline CDR1 is WNHNN and CDR2 is SYGVQD (reference sequence). The V gene lost 0 bases and the J gene lost 1 base, with 7 bases spanning the gap. CDR3 sequence (DNA): TGCGCCAGCAGTGAGTCCCAAGGATCCTACAATGAGCAGTTCTTC. Encoded protein: CASSESQGSYNEQFF.

This clone showed up just once. This chain joins TRBV19 and TRBJ1-5, with 10 bases matching TRBD1. V lost 0 bases to trimming and J lost 3 bases; unmatched junction nucleotides: 11. This CDR3 has 19 residues. Germline CDR1 reads LNHDA; CDR2 reads SQIVND (reference sequence). The CDR3 coding sequence is TGTGCCAGTAGTATAGATAAGTCCGGGACAGGGGCTTCCAATCAGCCCCAGCATTTT. It specifies CASSIDKSGTGASNQPQHF.

The chain recombines TRBV28 with TRBJ2-1, with 12 bases that match TRBD2. V shed 5 bases, J shed 4 bases, and the junction held 6 bases outside the gene matches. Germline V gene sequence: CDR1 MDHEN, CDR2 SYDVKM. This CDR3 has 16 residues. CDR3: CASSPLAGGPYNEQFF. In nucleotides, the CDR3 is TGTGCCAGCAGTCCCCTAGCGGGAGGGCCATACAATGAGCAGTTCTTC.

This clone was observed a handful of times. The chain couples TRBV5-1 to TRBJ2-3; D perhaps matches TRBD1 (6 bases). V was clipped by 4 bases and J by 4 bases, with 13 bases between them. CDR1 SGHRS and CDR2 YFSETQ come from the germline V gene. The CDR3 totals 14 residues. The CDR3 sequence: CASSDGTPADTQYF. DNA of the CDR3: TGCGCCAGCAGCGACGGGACACCCGCAGATACGCAGTATTTT. Full variable domain (remainder filled in from reference TRBV5-1 and TRBJ2-3): KAGVTQTPRYLIKTRGQQVTLSCSPISGHRSVSWYQQTPGQGLQFLFEYFSETQRNKGNFPGRFSGRQFSNSRSEMNVSTLELGDSALYLCASSDGTPADTQYFGPGTRLTVL.

This clone was counted once. V and J are TRBV7-2 and TRBJ1-4; D unclear. CDR3 size: 15 residues. V was clipped by 5 bases and J by 3 bases, with 13 bases between them. Germline values: CDR1 SGHTA, CDR2 FQGNSA. The CDR3 is CASSQSEGSNEKLFF. The CDR3 DNA sequence: TGTGCCAGCAGCCAGTCCGAGGGCTCTAATGAAAAACTGTTTTTT.